The clone carrying this T cell receptor (beta chain) was recorded a few times. This sample stems from a study of control samples from healthy donors and cancer patients. Sequencing was performed with immunoSEQ multiplex PCR; in TCRdb, only in-frame clones are kept and a portion is missing. The data show some 150,000 clones, 90% to 95% seen once. The sample taken for sequencing was blood. This TCR was recovered from a man aged 35 to 55 in good health.

In nucleotides, the CDR3 is TGTGCCAGCAGCCAGTTCCTAAGAGAGCAGTACTTC. Translating gives CASSQFLREQYF. The rearrangement joins TRBV3-1 (or the pseudogene TRBV3-2) to TRBJ2-7; D unclear. Trimming took 3 bases from V and 7 from J, leaving 10 bases between them. The length of the CDR3 is 12 residues. The germline V gene has CDR1 LGHDT and CDR2 YNNKEL (reference sequence).